Below are 13 T cell receptor beta chains sequenced from a single sample in a study of blood T cell repertoires in COVID-19. Here immunoSEQ multiplex PCR was the method, and the copy in TCRdb shows in-frame clones only, minus some. This sample has about 200,000 clones, with around four fifths found just once. Sequenced: peripheral blood. These receptors all come from a human donor with acute or convalescent COVID-19. The donor label of this sample is uncertain.

The chain carries TRBV19 and TRBJ1-6, with D possibly matching TRBD1 (6 bases). From germline, CDR1 is LNHDA and CDR2 SQIVND (reference sequence). The CDR3 loop spans 16 amino acids. Trimming removed 3 bases at V and 4 bases at J, with 13 bases between. The CDR3: CASSMAGTFYNSPLHF. The CDR3 DNA is TGTGCCAGTAGTATGGCCGGGACATTTTATAATTCACCCCTCCACTTT.

The gene calls are TRBV11-2 and TRBJ1-5; 7 bases are a match to TRBD1. Germline V gene data show CDR1 as SGHAT and CDR2 as FQNNGV. V lost 3 bases and J lost 4; bases outside the gene matches: 6. This CDR3 has 15 residues. The CDR3 nucleotides are TGTGCCAGCAGCTTGAATCCACAGGGGAATCAGCCCCAGCATTTT. Its translation: CASSLNPQGNQPQHF.

This clone turned up a few times. The chain joins TRBV7-3 to TRBJ1-1; no definite D call. Germline assignment: CDR1 SGHTA and CDR2 FQGTGA. The ends were cut back, 0 bases at V and 4 bases at J, with 9 bases in the middle. The CDR3 is made up of 14 amino acids. As DNA, the CDR3 is TGTGCCAGCAGCTTAACGGCGGGAGTCACTGAAGCTTTCTTT. Translation gives CASSLTAGVTEAFF.

V usage is TRBV21-1 and J usage is TRBJ2-7; the table names TRBD1, a call not compared with the DNA. TRBV21-1 is a listed pseudogene. The CDR3 length is 16 residues. CDR3 nucleotide sequence: TGTGCCAGCAGCAAAGGGAGCAGGGACATCTCCTACGAGCAGTACTTC. It encodes CASSKGSRDISYEQYF.

The chain joins TRBV5-1 to TRBJ1-2, with TRBD1 identical over 7 bases. Germline loops: CDR1 SGHRS, CDR2 YFSETQ. The length of the CDR3 is 17 residues. The J segment lost 5 bases and the V segment lost 3 bases, leaving 16 bases of the junction unmatched. CDR3 in amino acids: CASSSRDSNQRGYGYTF. The CDR3, as DNA: TGCGCCAGCAGCTCGCGGGACAGCAACCAGAGGGGATATGGCTACACCTTC. The full variable domain, with the rest looked up from reference TRBV5-1 and TRBJ1-2, is KAGVTQTPRYLIKTRGQQVTLSCSPISGHRSVSWYQQTPGQGLQFLFEYFSETQRNKGNFPGRFSGRQFSNSRSEMNVSTLELGDSALYLCASSSRDSNQRGYGYTFGSGTRLTVV.

The table lists this clone with a count of one. V and J are TRBV11-3 and TRBJ2-5; TRBD2 matches at 7 bases. V lost 0 bases and J lost 5; bases outside the gene matches: 6. From germline, CDR1 is SGHNT and CDR2 YENEEA. This CDR3 is 15 amino acids long. CDR3 bases: TGTGCCAGCAGCTTAGAGGGGACTAAGCAGGAGACCCAGTACTTC. It codes for CASSLEGTKQETQYF.

This clone occurred a few times. The rearrangement uses TRBV7-9 and TRBJ2-1, with 7 bases identical to TRBD2. From germline, CDR1 is SEHNR and CDR2 FQNEAQ (reference sequence). The CDR3 is made up of 15 amino acids. The trim removed 7 bases at V and 7 bases at J, leaving 13 bases unmatched. For the CDR3, the DNA is TGTGCCAGCATCTCTTGGCGGGGGAGAACGAATGAGCAGTTCTTC. Residues: CASISWRGRTNEQFF. The full variable domain, in which reference TRBV7-9 and TRBJ2-1 provide the parts outside the CDR3, is DTGVSQNPRHKITKRGQNVTFRCDPISEHNRLYWYRQTLGQGPEFLTYFQNEAQLEKSRLLSDRFSAERPKGSFSTLEIQRTEQGDSAMYLCASISWRGRTNEQFFGPGTRLTVL.

The rearrangement joins TRBV18 to TRBJ2-7; 11 bases match TRBD2. V was clipped by 3 bases and J by 6 bases; unmatched bases: 10. The CDR3 runs to 16 residues. CDR1 is KGHSH, CDR2 LQKENI, per germline. DNA of the CDR3: TGTGCCAGCTCACCGACCCTAGCGGGAGGTCTGCTCGAGCAGTACTTC. It codes for CASSPTLAGGLLEQYF.

This chain connects TRBV13 to TRBJ2-7, with 9 bases aligning to TRBD2. Germline V gives CDR1 PRHDT, CDR2 FYEKMQ (reference sequence). CDR3 length: 14 residues. The J segment lost 4 bases and the V segment lost 2 bases, leaving 3 bases of the junction unmatched. The CDR3 DNA is TGTGCCAGCAGCTTACTAGCGGGACAGTACGAGCAGTACTTC. Its protein is CASSLLAGQYEQYF. Variable domain in full (rest from reference TRBV13 and TRBJ2-7): AAGVIQSPRHLIKEKRETATLKCYPIPRHDTVYWYQQGPGQDPQFLISFYEKMQSDKGSIPDRFSAQQFSDYHSELNMSSLELGDSALYFCASSLLAGQYEQYFGPGTRLTVT.

The CDR3 nucleotides are TGTGCCAGCAGCTTAGGGGAGGGGCCGGGTGAGCAGTTCTTC. This translates into CASSLGEGPGEQFF. The gene calls are TRBV7-9 and TRBJ2-1; 7 nucleotides match TRBD2. The CDR3 is 14 residues long. Germline CDR1 and CDR2: SEHNR and FQNEAQ (reference sequence). V dropped 1 base and J dropped 9; count of bases not matched to a gene: 6. The full variable domain, with the rest looked up from reference TRBV7-9 and TRBJ2-1, is DTGVSQNPRHKITKRGQNVTFRCDPISEHNRLYWYRQTLGQGPEFLTYFQNEAQLEKSRLLSDRFSAERPKGSFSTLEIQRTEQGDSAMYLCASSLGEGPGEQFFGPGTRLTVL.

This chain uses TRBV30 with TRBJ1-1, with D tentatively TRBD1 (6 bases). V shed 7 bases and J shed 0 bases, with 12 bases lying between them. Germline assignment: CDR1 GTSNPN and CDR2 SVGIG (reference sequence). The CDR3 contains 13 residues. CDR3 loop: CASPDRLNTEAFF. For the CDR3, the DNA is TGTGCCTCCCCCGACAGGTTGAACACTGAAGCTTTCTTT. Full variable domain (outside the CDR3, taken from reference TRBV30 and TRBJ1-1): SQTIHQWPATLVQPVGSPLSLECTVEGTSNPNLYWYRQAAGRGLQLLFYSVGIGQISSEVPQNLSASRPQDRQFILSSKKLLLSDSGFYLCASPDRLNTEAFFGQGTRLTVV.

This clone was seen at least ten times. This chain links TRBV5-1 with TRBJ1-1, with 8 bases lining up with TRBD1. The germline gives CDR1 SGHRS, CDR2 YFSETQ. The CDR3 has 15 amino acids. Trimming took 4 bases from V and 6 from J; bases not matched to a gene: 11. DNA of the CDR3: TGCGCCAGCAGCCCTGGACAGGGCATAGAGGCTGAAGCTTTCTTT. It encodes CASSPGQGIEAEAFF. Supplemented by reference TRBV5-1 and TRBJ1-1, the full variable domain reads KAGVTQTPRYLIKTRGQQVTLSCSPISGHRSVSWYQQTPGQGLQFLFEYFSETQRNKGNFPGRFSGRQFSNSRSEMNVSTLELGDSALYLCASSPGQGIEAEAFFGQGTRLTVV.

This clone was observed many times. The chain carries TRBV27 and TRBJ1-5, with a possible D match to TRBD1 (6 bases). The germline V gene has CDR1 MNHEY and CDR2 SMNVEV (reference sequence). This CDR3 comprises 15 residues. V was cut by 6 bases and J by 0 bases, with 12 bases left in between. The CDR3 region is CASRVQGYSNQPQHF. For the CDR3, the DNA is TGTGCCAGCAGGGTACAGGGATATAGCAATCAGCCCCAGCATTTT.